These 17 T cell receptor beta chains share one sample of origin, sequenced in a study of identical twins. MiXCR, applied by TCRdb to the 5' RACE reads, yields one record per CDR3 protein. The sample shows around 240,000 distinct CDR3 sequences, about 10% of them seen only once. Sequencing input: memory T cells sorted from blood. Receptor source: a man aged 50 to 59 in good health.

The chain links TRBV28 to TRBJ1-5, with D perhaps matching TRBD1 (6 bases). The CDR3 loop spans 16 amino acids. Deletions cut 4 bases from V and 1 base from J, with 14 bases between. Germline V gene lookup returns CDR1 MDHEN and CDR2 SYDVKM. The CDR3 spells CASSSQTGPSNQPQHF. DNA of the CDR3: TGTGCCAGCAGTTCTCAGACAGGTCCCAGCAATCAGCCCCAGCATTTT.

The chain carries TRBV28 and TRBJ2-1; weak D call: TRBD1 (6 bases). V was shortened by 7 bases and J by 9 bases, with 22 bases between the two germline ends. This CDR3 is built from 15 residues. Germline loops: CDR1 MDHEN, CDR2 SYDVKM. The CDR3 sequence is CASTLAGGEYSEQFF. CDR3 DNA sequence: TGTGCCAGCACCCTTGCTGGGGGCGAATATTCTGAGCAGTTCTTC.

The genes are TRBV6-1 and TRBJ1-2; D not certain. Trimming took off 2 bases at V and 5 bases at J, with 9 bases between the two ends. Germline CDR1 MNHNS, CDR2 SASEGT. This CDR3 comprises 13 residues. The CDR3 is CASSEQQRYGYTF. DNA of the CDR3: TGTGCCAGCAGTGAACAGCAGAGATATGGCTACACCTTC.

The table lists this clonotype with many counts. The chain is built from TRBV7-6 and TRBJ2-7, with 8 bases lining up with TRBD1. The CDR3 contains 15 residues. The junction had 10 bases not matched to a gene; V was cut back by 5 bases and J by 4 bases. Germline CDR1 and CDR2: SGHVS and FNYEAQ. The CDR3 region has the DNA TGTGCCAGCAGCCCGATCGCGGACAGGGCTTACGAGCAGTACTTC. The encoded protein is CASSPIADRAYEQYF.

This clonotype was counted at least ten times. V gene TRBV7-6 combines with J gene TRBJ2-7; perhaps TRBD1 as D (5 bases). Germline CDR1 SGHVS, CDR2 FNYEAQ. The CDR3 has 14 residues. V shed 5 bases and J shed 4 bases, with 15 bases lying between them. As DNA, the CDR3 is TGTGCCAGCAGCCCAGGGAATGGTCCTTACGAGCAGTACTTC. It specifies CASSPGNGPYEQYF.

This clonotype was seen repeatedly, ten times or more. The chain joins TRBV12-3 or TRBV12-4 to TRBJ2-1; TRBD2 aligns across 7 bases. The V gene end was trimmed by 5 bases and the J gene end by 7 bases; junction bases not matched to a gene: 8. The CDR3 has 14 amino acids. The CDR3 sequence is CASSRLASANEQFF. DNA of the CDR3: TGTGCCAGCAGTAGACTAGCATCGGCTAATGAGCAGTTCTTC.

This clonotype has at least ten counts. The rearrangement joins TRBV4-2 to TRBJ2-6; D is perhaps TRBD2 (6 bases). There are 18 residues in the CDR3. V lost 0 bases and J 2 bases, leaving 14 bases between the germline ends. Germline CDR1 LGHNA, CDR2 YNFKEQ. Here the CDR3 reads CASSQDGTQSTGANVLTF. The CDR3 coding sequence is TGTGCCAGCAGCCAAGATGGGACTCAGAGCACTGGGGCCAACGTCCTGACTTTC.

This clonotype occurred many times. The chain joins TRBV4-2 to TRBJ2-1; 12 bases align to TRBD2. Trimming cost V 2 bases and J 6 bases; bases outside gene matches: 5. Germline values: CDR1 LGHNA, CDR2 YNFKEQ. This CDR3 has 16 residues. The CDR3 spells CASSQPLAGGGNEQFF. The CDR3, as DNA: TGTGCCAGCAGCCAACCCCTAGCGGGAGGGGGCAATGAGCAGTTCTTC.

This clonotype was found many times. The chain uses TRBV5-1 and TRBJ2-1; the D is unclear. Germline assignment: CDR1 SGHRS and CDR2 YFSETQ. There are 15 residues in the CDR3. Between the trimmed V and J ends, which lost 0 bases and 3 bases, there was a span of 10 bases. The CDR3 nucleotides read TGCGCCAGCAGCTTGGCGGGCAATCACTACAATGAGCAGTTCTTC. Amino acid sequence: CASSLAGNHYNEQFF.

This clonotype was counted many times. The chain is built from TRBV3-1 and TRBJ2-1; 11 nucleotides align to TRBD2. The CDR3 consists of 17 residues. Looked up from germline, CDR1 is LGHDT and CDR2 is YNNKEL (reference sequence). V lost 4 bases and J lost 8; bases outside the gene matches: 13. CDR3 protein: CASSLSSLAGVGDEQFF. CDR3 nucleotides: TGTGCCAGCAGCCTAAGCTCACTAGCGGGGGTAGGTGATGAGCAGTTCTTC.

The gene calls are TRBV6-1 and TRBJ2-1, with 10 bases aligning to TRBD2. With V trimmed by 2 bases and J by 4 bases, 5 bases remained unmatched. CDR1 and CDR2 (germline): MNHNS, SASEGT. The CDR3 contains 16 residues. The CDR3 nucleotides are TGTGCCAGCAGTGAATCCTCTAGCGGGAGTTACAATGAGCAGTTCTTC. Protein: CASSESSSGSYNEQFF.

In its sample, this clonotype was seen many times. The genes are TRBV5-6 and TRBJ1-2; a possible D gene is TRBD1 (5 bases). The germline gives CDR1 SGHDT, CDR2 YYEEEE. This CDR3 has 14 residues. V gave up 3 bases and J gave up 4 bases, with 13 bases separating them. The chain's CDR3 is CASSWGHNLYGYTF. CDR3 in DNA: TGTGCCAGCAGCTGGGGCCACAACCTCTATGGCTACACCTTC.

This chain connects TRBV6-2 or TRBV6-3 to TRBJ2-7, with 9 bases lining up with TRBD1. J gave up 1 base and V 6 bases, and 7 bases lay outside the gene matches. CDR1 MNHEY and CDR2 SVGEGT come from the germline V gene. This CDR3 is 15 amino acids long. The CDR3 spells CASSSGQGRSYEQYF. CDR3 in DNA: TGTGCCAGCAGCTCGGGACAGGGAAGGTCCTACGAGCAGTACTTC.

This clonotype was counted between two and nine times. The chain links TRBV7-2 to TRBJ2-7, with D possibly TRBD2 on 6 matching bases. V lost 1 base and J lost 6, with 10 bases in between. CDR1 SGHTA and CDR2 FQGNSA come from the germline V gene. This CDR3 spans 13 amino acids. The CDR3 region has the DNA TGTGCCAGCAGCTTAGGGAGGGCAGTCGAGCAGTACTTC. As protein: CASSLGRAVEQYF.

The chain links TRBV10-3 to TRBJ1-3; 9 bases align to TRBD1. V dropped 10 bases and J dropped 8; count of bases not matched to a gene: 12. The CDR3 sequence is 14 residues long. The germline CDR1 and CDR2 sequences are ENHRY and SYGVKD. The CDR3 protein is CATTRGQGDYTIYF. CDR3 DNA sequence: TGTGCCACCACCCGGGGACAGGGCGACTACACCATATATTTT.

In its sample, this clonotype was seen many times. The V call is TRBV4-1, the J call TRBJ2-1; 14 bases align to TRBD2. Germline V CDR1 and CDR2: MGHRA, YSYEKL. There are 21 residues in the CDR3. With V trimmed by 1 base and J by 0 bases, 11 bases remained unmatched. CDR3 bases: TGCGCCAGCAGCCAAGTGTTAGCCGGACTAGCGGGGGGTAGCTCCTACAATGAGCAGTTCTTC. Protein: CASSQVLAGLAGGSSYNEQFF.

This clonotype has a handful of counts. This chain uses TRBV2 with TRBJ1-2; D is undetermined. This CDR3 is built from 13 residues. The V end was cut by 4 bases, the J end by 5 bases, with 11 bases between. In germline, CDR1 is SNHLY, CDR2 FYNNEI. Here the CDR3 DNA reads TGTGCCAGCAGTGTAACAAGACTTTATGGCTACACCTTC. Translating it yields CASSVTRLYGYTF.